This paragraph covers one T cell receptor (beta chain) sequence. This CDR3 spans 16 amino acids. V dropped 4 bases and J dropped 0 bases, with 14 bases sitting between them. Germline lookup yields CDR1 SGDLS and CDR2 YYNGEE. The entry originates in a study of T cell responses to AZD1222 COVID-19 vaccine. Only in-frame clones appear in the TCRdb table, and some are missing; sequencing was by immunoSEQ multiplex PCR. This table holds nearly 200,000 clones, roughly 92% found once. The TCR sequence derives from an adult who received the AZD1222 COVID-19 vaccine. Specimen: peripheral blood, collected 28 days after the second AZD1222 dose. The chain carries TRBV9 and TRBJ1-3; D might be TRBD1 (5 bases). The CDR3 spells CASSPRDGGSGNTIYF. The CDR3 nucleotides read TGTGCCAGCAGCCCCCGGGACGGAGGCTCTGGAAACACCATATATTTT.